This entry concerns a single TCR beta chain. The target of this receptor is not known. Base-call qualities are not available, and no considerably larger clone is one nucleotide away. This record belongs to a study of blood T cell repertoires in COVID-19 (dated by TCRdb to 2018 to 2021). General notes on the study: Collaborator samples came from the United States, Italy and Spain and covered acute and convalescent phases of COVID-19. The material from the prospective study consisted of cDNA or gDNA derived from T cells, B-cell-depleted T cells, or PBMCs. Deeply sampled blood TCRbeta repertoires from subjects exposed to, actively infected with, or recovered from COVID-19 were included in the dataset. The repertoires were made available in a free public database intended to serve as a resource for research on the immune response to SARS-CoV-2. Samples were obtained from the ongoing ImmuneRACE study (first 160 participants) and from 1,254 subjects provided by 6 global collaborators. Nearly every sample came with metadata listing a de-identified subject ID, COVID-19 status, age in years and sex. Where available, HLA class I and class II types were taken from metadata supplied by the sample provider and were not determined by assay-based typing. What the work shows at the level of the full study, not this receptor alone: How much clinical and demographic metadata was included differed by source and by participant, and the metadata was provided uncurated.

In the prospective study, participants were 18 to 89 years old, resided in 20 to 30 geographic areas of the United States, and were enrolled through a virtual design. In the prospective study, participants were assigned to cohorts based on the clinical history participants reported in a screening survey and a study questionnaire. In the prospective study, whole blood, serum and a nasopharyngeal or oropharyngeal swab were collected from each participant by mobile phlebotomists. Additional blood draws and questionnaires over an approximately two-month period could optionally be provided by prospective study participants. Before DNA extraction, blood samples from the prospective study were shipped at room temperature or frozen. The germline V gene encodes CDR1 LNHDA and CDR2 SQIVND (reference sequence). V drops 0 bases and J drops 4 bases, leaving 9 bases in between. There are 14 amino acids in the CDR3, from cysteine to phenylalanine inclusive. The only DNA kept is the CDR3, 42 bases in frame from the first base.

The immunoSEQ Assay, a bias-controlled multiplex PCR, was used to amplify TCRbeta CDR3 regions from genomic DNA. On the authors' methods: Nucleated cell counts per sample were estimated from amplification of reference gene primers within the assay. To quantify the absolute abundance of each unique TCRbeta CDR3 rearrangement, sequence reads were collapsed and filtered. For each sample, productive Simpson clonality was calculated by taking the square root of Simpson's diversity index across productive rearrangements. In its TCRdb copy, this immuneACCESS table keeps in-frame sequences only and misses some clones. Where compared with another copy, unresolved V genes explain less than half of these, and the others have no known cause. The V and J calls and the clone size are those of that table, but D and trimming were determined from the DNA. This sample lists roughly 230,000 clones; about 90% were detected once. Roughly 4% of the sample comes from the top ten.

The sequence links TRBV19 to TRBJ1-2; 6 matching bases give a weak D call of TRBD1. Sample: PBMCs or T cells enriched from blood (not recorded which). This clonotype originated in a woman between 25 and 40 years old with acute COVID-19. The DNA sequence reads TGTGCCAGTAGTATAGAAAGGGGGAGCTATGGCTACACCTTC. Its protein reads: CASSIERGSYGYTF.